The rows below give T cell receptor beta chains drawn from one sample of a study of T-cell reconstitution after alpha-beta-depleted transplantation in children. TCRdb reanalysed the PCR reads using MiXCR and keeps one entry per CDR3 protein. The top ten hold 13% to 15% of the sample, which has some 550,000 distinct CDR3 sequences, about 23% seen once. The sequenced sample was PBMCs, mostly from graft donor cells, obtained 360 days after TCRalphabeta/CD19-depleted stem cell transplant. The receptor source for this set is a boy in the first two years of life who had a stem cell transplant for acute myeloid leukemia, so the T cells may come from the graft donor. CDR3s include the opening cysteine and the closing phenylalanine or tryptophan. The D gene is left open where the match is weak. Size is stated for part of the rows, as once, few or many counts, or as a class when the clone is expanded.

many	.	TRBV6-5	TRBJ2-5	CASSSTGGAETQYF	TGTGCCAGCAGTTCCACAGGGGGGGCGGAGACCCAGTACTTC
many	.	TRBV6-1	TRBJ1-4	CASSLSGRGEKLFF	TGTGCCAGCAGTCTCTCCGGGCGGGGTGAAAAACTGTTTTTT
many	TRBD2	TRBV4-1	TRBJ2-5	CASSQSTSGGARQETQYF	TGCGCCAGCAGCCAAAGTACTAGCGGGGGGGCTCGGCAAGAGACCCAGTACTTC
.	TRBD2	TRBV4-3	TRBJ2-1	CASSPGGALHEQFF	TGCGCCAGCAGCCCCGGGGGGGCCTTGCATGAGCAGTTCTTC
few	TRBD2	TRBV6-4	TRBJ2-3	CASSTDGGAYDTQYF	TGTGCCAGCAGTACGGACGGGGGGGCCTATGATACGCAGTATTTT
many	.	TRBV7-8	TRBJ2-2	CASSPEGVTGELFF	TGTGCCAGCAGCCCCGAAGGTGTCACCGGGGAGCTGTTTTTT
few	TRBD1	TRBV29-1	TRBJ1-1	CSARQGRNTEAFF	TGCAGCGCCAGACAGGGCCGGAACACTGAAGCTTTCTTT
once	.	TRBV5-1	TRBJ2-5	CASSFGRLQETQYF	TGCGCCAGCAGCTTCGGACGGCTCCAAGAGACCCAGTACTTC
many	.	TRBV7-8	TRBJ2-1	CASPPPMGTEYNEQFF	TGTGCCAGTCCACCCCCGATGGGAACAGAATACAATGAGCAGTTCTTC
.	.	TRBV10-3	TRBJ2-1	CAISRGGGPFAWGYNEQFF	TGTGCCATCTCGAGGGGAGGGGGGCCTTTTGCCTGGGGTTACAATGAGCAGTTCTTC
few	TRBD1	TRBV4-3	TRBJ1-5	CASSQDATGGNQPQHF	TGCGCCAGCAGCCAAGACGCGACAGGGGGCAATCAGCCCCAGCATTTT
few	.	TRBV12-3/TRBV12-4	TRBJ1-1	CASSPGMLNTEAFF	TGTGCCAGCAGTCCTGGAATGTTGAACACTGAAGCTTTCTTT
.	TRBD2	TRBV4-3	TRBJ2-3	CASSQDGLAGGQGTDTQYF	TGCGCCAGCAGCCAAGACGGACTAGCGGGGGGGCAAGGCACAGATACGCAGTATTTT
.	.	TRBV20-1	TRBJ2-2	CSARDQEGARELFF	TGCAGTGCTAGAGATCAGGAGGGGGCCAGGGAGCTGTTTTTT
many	.	TRBV20-1	TRBJ1-2	CSARGPDLFGYTF	TGCAGTGCTAGAGGACCAGACCTATTTGGCTACACCTTC
.	.	TRBV12-3/TRBV12-4	TRBJ1-1	CASSFDRFDTEAFF	TGTGCCAGCAGTTTCGACCGTTTTGACACTGAAGCTTTCTTT
few	.	TRBV12-3/TRBV12-4	TRBJ2-5	CASKFGRLETQYF	TGTGCCAGCAAGTTTGGGAGGTTGGAGACCCAGTACTTC
many	TRBD1	TRBV29-1	TRBJ2-7	CSVAGGTGGYEQYF	TGCAGCGTTGCTGGGGGGACAGGCGGCTACGAGCAGTACTTC
few	.	TRBV27	TRBJ2-3	CASSSRLKGDTQYF	TGTGCCAGCAGTTCCCGACTCAAGGGGGATACGCAGTATTTT
many	.	TRBV11-2	TRBJ1-5	CASSLEWTGNQPQHF	TGTGCCAGCAGCTTAGAATGGACAGGCAATCAGCCCCAGCATTTT
.	TRBD2	TRBV7-3	TRBJ2-1	CASSLRGGGSSYNEQFF	TGTGCCAGCAGCTTAAGGGGCGGGGGGAGCTCCTACAATGAGCAGTTCTTC
many	.	TRBV5-1	TRBJ1-4	CASSLFGGSNEKLFF	TGCGCCAGCAGCTTGTTTGGGGGAAGTAATGAAAAACTGTTTTTT
.	.	TRBV15	TRBJ2-3	CATRRTGVTDTQYF	TGTGCCACCAGAAGAACGGGGGTCACAGATACGCAGTATTTT
few	TRBD2	TRBV5-1	TRBJ2-3	CASSITGLPTVGDTQYF	TGCGCCAGCAGCATAACGGGACTACCCACAGTTGGAGATACGCAGTATTTT
.	.	TRBV27	TRBJ2-1	CASSSTSTLRNEQFF	TGTGCCAGCAGTTCGACATCAACTTTAAGGAATGAGCAGTTCTTC
few	.	TRBV24-1	TRBJ2-6	CATSERTGTSGANVLTF	TGTGCCACCAGTGAGCGGACTGGAACTTCTGGGGCCAACGTCCTGACTTTC
many	.	TRBV6-1	TRBJ1-4	CATSGRRENEKLFF	TGTGCCACCTCAGGGAGGCGTGAAAATGAAAAACTGTTTTTT
many	TRBD1	TRBV12-3/TRBV12-4	TRBJ2-3	CASSLTGATNTQYF	TGTGCCAGCAGCTTGACAGGGGCAACGAATACGCAGTATTTT
.	.	TRBV29-1	TRBJ1-1	CSVAPRGGSTEAFF	TGCAGCGTTGCACCCAGGGGAGGTTCCACTGAAGCTTTCTTT